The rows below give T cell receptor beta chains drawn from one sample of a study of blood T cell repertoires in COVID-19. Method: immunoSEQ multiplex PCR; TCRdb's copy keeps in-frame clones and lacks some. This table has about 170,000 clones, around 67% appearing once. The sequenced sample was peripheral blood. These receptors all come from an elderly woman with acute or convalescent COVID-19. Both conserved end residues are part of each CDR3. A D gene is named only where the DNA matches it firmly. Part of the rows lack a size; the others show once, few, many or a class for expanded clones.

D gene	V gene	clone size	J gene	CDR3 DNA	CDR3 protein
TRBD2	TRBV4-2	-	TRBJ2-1	TGTGCCAGCAGCCAACAACTAGCGGGAGGCTACAATGAGCAGTTCTTC	CASSQQLAGGYNEQFF
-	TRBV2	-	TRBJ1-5	TGTGCCAGCAGCGACCGGGGTGAAGGCAATCAGCCCCAGCATTTT	CASSDRGEGNQPQHF
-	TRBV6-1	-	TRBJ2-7	TGTGCCAGCAGCTTACAGACTAGCTACGAGCAGTACTTC	CASSLQTSYEQYF
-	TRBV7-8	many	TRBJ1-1	TGTGCCAGCAGCTTAACACCGAACACTGAAGCTTTCTTT	CASSLTPNTEAFF
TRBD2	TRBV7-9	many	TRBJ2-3	TGTGCCAGCAGCTTAGCCCAAGCGGGAGGGCACACAGATACGCAGTATTTT	CASSLAQAGGHTDTQYF
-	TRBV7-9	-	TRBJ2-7	TGTGCCAGCAGCCCAGGAGGTAGTCCCTACGAGCAGTACTTC	CASSPGGSPYEQYF
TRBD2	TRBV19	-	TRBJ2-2	TGTGCCAGTAAGCCTAGCGGGGTGTACGGATCGAACACCGGGGAGCTGTTTTTT	CASKPSGVYGSNTGELFF
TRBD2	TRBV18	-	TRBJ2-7	TGTGCCAGCTCACAGGGACTAGCGGGAGTTCTCGAGCAGTACTTC	CASSQGLAGVLEQYF
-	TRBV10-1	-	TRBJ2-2	TGCGCCAGCAGTGAGGCGGCCTTGACAGCCACCGGGGAGCTGTTTTTT	CASSEAALTATGELFF
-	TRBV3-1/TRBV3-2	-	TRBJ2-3	TGTGCCAGCAGCCCGCGGTTTGGGCAGGGCATCGCAGATACGCAGTATTTT	CASSPRFGQGIADTQYF
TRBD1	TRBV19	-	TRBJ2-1	TGTGCCAGTAGTCTCGGGACAGGAGGTAGTGAGCAGTTCTTC	CASSLGTGGSEQFF
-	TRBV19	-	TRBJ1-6	TGTGCCAGTAGTATGCGGCTGAATAATTCACCCCTCCACTTT	CASSMRLNNSPLHF
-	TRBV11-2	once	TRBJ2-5	TGTGCCAGCAGCCAGGGTGTGGGCGAGACCCAGTACTTC	CASSQGVGETQYF
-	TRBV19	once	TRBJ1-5	TGTGCCAGTAGTATTACGGGGGGCAATCAGCCCCAGCATTTT	CASSITGGNQPQHF
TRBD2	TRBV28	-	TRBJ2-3	TGTGCCAGCAGAATACTAGCGGGGACTAGCACAGATACGCAGTATTTT	CASRILAGTSTDTQYF
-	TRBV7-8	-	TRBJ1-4	TGTGCCAGCAGCCGAGCCGGGCAGGGTACAGAAAAACTGTTTTTT	CASSRAGQGTEKLFF
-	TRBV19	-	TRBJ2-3	TGTGCCAGTAGTATCAGGAACGGTGGCACAGATACGCAGTATTTT	CASSIRNGGTDTQYF
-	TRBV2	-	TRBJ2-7	TGTGCTACAGGAGTCTACGAGCAGTACTTC	CATGVYEQYF
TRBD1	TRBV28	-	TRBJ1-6	TGTGCCAGCAGTTCCGGGACAGGGGCTGATTCACCCCTCCACTTT	CASSSGTGADSPLHF
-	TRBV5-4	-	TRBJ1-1	TGTGCCAGCAGCCAACCTGGACACCGGAACACTGAAGCTTTCTTT	CASSQPGHRNTEAFF
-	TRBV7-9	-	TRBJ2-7	TGTGCCAGCAGCTTAGCGCAGGGACACCCCTTACCCTACGAGCAGTACTTC	CASSLAQGHPLPYEQYF
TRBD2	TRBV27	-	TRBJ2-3	TGTGCCAGCAGTTTATGGGGGGGACTAGCGGGAGGTGCAGATACGCAGTATTTT	CASSLWGGLAGGADTQYF
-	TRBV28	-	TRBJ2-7	TGTGCCATATCAGGGGTACACTACGAGCAGTACTTC	CAISGVHYEQYF
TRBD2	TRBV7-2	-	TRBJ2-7	TGTGCCAGCAGCTTAGGACTAGCGGCTGCCTCCTACGAGCAGTACTTC	CASSLGLAAASYEQYF
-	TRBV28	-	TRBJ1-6	TGTGCCAGTGTTCGGGGTCTGGGATCACCCCTCCACTTT	CASVRGLGSPLHF
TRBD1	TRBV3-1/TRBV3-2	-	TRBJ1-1	TGTGCCAGCAGCGAAGGGACAGGCGCCTACACTGAAGCTTTCTTT	CASSEGTGAYTEAFF
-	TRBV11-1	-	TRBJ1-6	TGTGCCAGCGGAACCCAGGGTGGTAATTCACCCCTCCACTTT	CASGTQGGNSPLHF
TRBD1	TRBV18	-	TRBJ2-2	TGTGCCAGCTCACCCCGACAGGGAGCGGACACCGGGGAGCTGTTTTTT	CASSPRQGADTGELFF
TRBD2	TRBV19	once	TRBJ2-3	TGTGCCAGTAGTAGCGAGCGGGAACCGAGCACAGATACGCAGTATTTT	CASSSEREPSTDTQYF